The TCR beta chain described here comes from a study of control samples from healthy donors and cancer patients. J gave up 3 bases and V 5 bases, and 4 bases lay outside the gene matches. CDR3 size: 13 residues. CDR1 SGHTA and CDR2 FQGNSA come from the germline V gene. TCRdb's table, derived via immunoSEQ multiplex PCR, lists solely in-frame clones and lacks some. The profile shows about 89,000 clones, roughly 86% of them singletons. The sequence was collected from a man aged 30 to 45 in good health. Specimen: blood. The V and J genes are TRBV7-2 and TRBJ2-7; 7 bases agree with TRBD1. For the CDR3, the DNA is TGTGCCAGCAGCACGGGACAGTACTACGAGCAGTACTTC. Translated: CASSTGQYYEQYF.